This T cell receptor (beta chain) was captured by sequencing in a study of T cell repertoires in cytomegalovirus infection. About the study: Evidence of both CMV infection and a matching HLA type came from public TCR beta signatures.

V shed 0 bases and J shed 0 bases, with 33 bases lying between them. Germline assignment: CDR1 SGHTA and CDR2 FQGNSA. CDR3 length: 23 residues. TCRdb reprocessed the reads with MiXCR, giving one entry per CDR3 protein. The sample carries about 680,000 distinct CDR3 sequences, roughly 24% recorded once. Whole-study findings and limits: Summed frequency of shared TCR beta families picked out CMV carriers who also had the relevant HLA. The ex vivo response showed dominance by HLA-C-restricted CMV-specific TCR beta clonotypes.

Regarding this clonotype: Its matching antigen is unknown. This sequence may be a read error, since a much larger clone differs from it by one base.

Sequencing input: CD8+ T cells from PBMCs. The chain uses TRBV7-2 and TRBJ2-7, with a tentative D call TRBD2 (6 bases). The receptor comes from a human donor in good health (CMV status not recorded). Some clones in this sample may be carry-over from other donors' samples. The CDR3 region is CASSLARGVRLGASEESSYEQYF. In DNA form, the CDR3 reads TGTGCCAGCAGCTTAGCCCGGGGAGTCAGACTTGGGGCTAGCGAGGAGAGCTCCTACGAGCAGTACTTC.